The next 14 T cell receptor beta chains were all read from a single sample in a study of blood T cell repertoires in COVID-19. Only in-frame clones appear in the TCRdb table, and some are missing; sequencing was by immunoSEQ multiplex PCR. Here the sample spans about 190,000 clones, roughly nine tenths being singletons. Source material: peripheral blood. All receptors derive from a man aged 30 to 39 with acute or convalescent COVID-19.

This rearrangement joins TRBV11-2 to TRBJ1-3; a weak D match, TRBD1 (6 bases). The CDR3 runs 14 residues. The germline CDR1 and CDR2 sequences are SGHAT and FQNNGV. V lost 5 bases and J 4 bases, leaving 12 bases between the germline ends. CDR3 sequence reads: CASSQDSLGNTIYF. The DNA for the CDR3 is TGTGCCAGCAGCCAGGACAGTCTCGGAAACACCATATATTTT.

This rearrangement joins TRBV9 to TRBJ1-1; D is uncertain. V lost 2 bases to trimming and J lost 1 base, with 9 bases between them. This CDR3 is 14 amino acids long. The germline V gene has CDR1 SGDLS and CDR2 YYNGEE. Written as DNA, the CDR3 is TGTGCCAGCAGCGTGTTCCCAGAGAACACTGAAGCTTTCTTT. Translating it yields CASSVFPENTEAFF.

The chain joins TRBV14 to TRBJ1-2; possibly TRBD1 for D (5 bases). Trimming stripped 2 bases from V and 2 bases from J, with 12 bases between. CDR3 length: 15 amino acids. CDR1 SGHDN and CDR2 FVKESK come from the germline V gene. CDR3 protein: CASSQIGDRNYGYTF. DNA of the CDR3: TGTGCCAGCAGCCAAATAGGAGACAGAAACTATGGCTACACCTTC. The whole variable domain, remainder taken from reference TRBV14 and TRBJ1-2, is EAGVTQFPSHSVIEKGQTVTLRCDPISGHDNLYWYRRVMGKEIKFLLHFVKESKQDESGMPNNRFLAERTGGTYSTLKVQPAELEDSGVYFCASSQIGDRNYGYTFGSGTRLTVV.

The rearrangement joins TRBV7-9 to TRBJ1-1, with D uncertain. This CDR3 is built from 14 residues. Germline values: CDR1 SEHNR, CDR2 FQNEAQ (reference sequence). The V and J ends lost 5 bases and 1 base respectively, with 11 bases between them. The DNA of the CDR3 is TGTGCCAGCAGCAAAGACACCACGAACACTGAAGCTTTCTTT. Amino acids: CASSKDTTNTEAFF.

The chain combines TRBV19 with TRBJ1-4; D is perhaps TRBD1 (6 bases). V was trimmed by 5 bases and J by 7 bases, leaving 14 bases between them. Germline V gene data show CDR1 as LNHDA and CDR2 as SQIVND (reference sequence). CDR3 length equals 14 residues. This CDR3 is CASSETGSGEKLFF. The CDR3 DNA follows: TGTGCCAGTAGTGAAACAGGGTCCGGTGAAAAACTGTTTTTT.

The rearrangement links TRBV6-1 to TRBJ2-4, with a tentative D call TRBD2 (5 bases). The germline gives CDR1 MNHNS, CDR2 SASEGT. CDR3 size: 15 residues. The V end was cut by 1 base, the J end by 7 bases, with 14 bases between. This CDR3 reads CASSEDRGRVNIQYF. The CDR3, as DNA: TGTGCCAGCAGTGAAGATCGGGGTAGAGTGAACATTCAGTACTTC.

The J gene is TRBJ1-1, the V gene TRBV11-3; the match to TRBD1 covers 9 bases. CDR1 and CDR2 from the germline V gene are SGHNT and YENEEA. There are 13 residues in the CDR3. The ends lost 5 bases at V and 5 bases at J; junction bases unmatched: 3. DNA of the CDR3: TGTGCCAGCAGCCCCGGGACAGGGACTGAAGCTTTCTTT. It encodes CASSPGTGTEAFF.

The V and J genes are TRBV6-5 and TRBJ2-2; perhaps TRBD2 as D (6 bases). The germline gives CDR1 MNHEY, CDR2 SVGAGI. The CDR3 sequence is 14 residues long. V was trimmed by 5 bases and J by 4 bases, leaving 11 bases between them. This CDR3 reads CASSRDSRTGELFF. The CDR3 bases are TGTGCCAGCAGTCGGGACTCTCGCACCGGGGAGCTGTTTTTT.

J is TRBJ2-7 and V is TRBV5-1; 7 nucleotides line up with TRBD1. With 4 bases clipped from V and 4 bases from J, the junction kept 8 bases outside the gene matches. Germline CDR1 and CDR2: SGHRS and YFSETQ. The CDR3 loop spans 14 amino acids. CDR3 nucleotide sequence: TGCGCCAGCAGCCATGAAGGGGGCGGGTACGAGCAGTACTTC. Translated: CASSHEGGGYEQYF.

The chain carries TRBV9 and TRBJ2-1; weak D call: TRBD2 (5 bases). The CDR3 is made up of 15 amino acids. Germline V gene sequence: CDR1 SGDLS, CDR2 YYNGEE. Trimming left V 1 base short and J 5 bases short, with 13 bases between. CDR3 sequence reads: CASSVQIARNNEQFF. DNA for the CDR3: TGTGCCAGCAGCGTACAAATAGCGAGAAACAATGAGCAGTTCTTC.

This rearrangement joins TRBV3-1 (or the pseudogene TRBV3-2) to TRBJ2-4, with D maybe TRBD2 (5 bases). From germline, CDR1 is LGHDT and CDR2 YNNKEL (reference sequence). Trimming removed 4 bases at V and 0 bases at J, with 7 bases between. The CDR3 sequence is 14 residues long. CDR3 amino acids: CASSLALAKNIQYF. The CDR3 DNA is TGTGCCAGCAGCCTAGCGCTAGCCAAAAACATTCAGTACTTC.

There are a few counts of this clone. The rearrangement uses TRBV7-6 and TRBJ1-3, with 7 positions matching TRBD1. From germline, CDR1 is SGHVS and CDR2 FNYEAQ. Trimming took 8 bases from V and 0 from J; bases not matched to a gene: 19. The CDR3 is made up of 19 amino acids. Here the CDR3 reads CASSQGGRTPHYSGNTIYF. CDR3 sequence (DNA): TGTGCCAGCTCCCAGGGGGGACGGACTCCACACTACTCTGGAAACACCATATATTTT. Using reference TRBV7-6 and TRBJ1-3 for the parts outside the CDR3, the full variable domain is GAGVSQSPRYKVTKRGQDVALRCDPISGHVSLYWYRQALGQGPEFLTYFNYEAQQDKSGLPNDRFSAERPEGSISTLTIQRTEQRDSAMYRCASSQGGRTPHYSGNTIYFGEGSWLTVV.

V gene TRBV28 combines with J gene TRBJ1-5; tentative D call: TRBD1 (5 bases). CDR3 length: 14 amino acids. V lost 7 bases and J 2 bases, leaving 12 bases between the germline ends. Germline assignment: CDR1 MDHEN and CDR2 SYDVKM. CDR3 amino acids: CASTMGGGNQPQHF. The CDR3 DNA follows: TGTGCCAGCACCATGGGGGGGGGCAATCAGCCCCAGCATTTT.

V gene TRBV28 combines with J gene TRBJ1-2; D gene uncertain. CDR3 length: 13 amino acids. Trimming shortened V by 4 bases and J by 1 base, and 7 bases separated the two germline ends. Germline CDR1 is MDHEN and CDR2 is SYDVKM. The CDR3 sequence: CASSSRNNYGYTF. The DNA of the CDR3 is TGTGCCAGCAGTTCCCGTAATAACTATGGCTACACCTTC.